This T cell receptor (beta chain) emerged from a study of human T cells and chemical hapten exposure. Time point here: healthy volunteer bleed at 2 weeks. Blood, whole and unfractionated, served as the source for total RNA extraction. This clonotype occurred many times. The CDR3 length is 13 residues. Trimming shortened V by 5 bases and J by 13 bases, and 20 bases separated the two germline ends. Per germline, CDR1 MNHEY and CDR2 SVGAGI. MiXCR, applied by TCRdb to the RACE reads, yields one record per CDR3 protein. Of about 45,000 distinct CDR3 sequences in the sample, 3.5% to 4.5% were seen once. The specimen sequenced was whole blood. The TCR was taken from a female donor in good health. Some clones in this sample may be carry-over from other donors' samples. The V call is TRBV6-5, the J call TRBJ1-2; tentatively, D is TRBD1 (5 bases). Here the CDR3 reads CASSTGTAFGCTF. CDR3 sequence (DNA): TGTGCCAGCAGTACCGGGACGGCATTTGGATGCACCTTC.